The 18 T cell receptor beta chains given below trace back to one sample, sequenced in a study of cytomegalovirus exposure and HLA in healthy donors. The PCR contained 60 Vbeta and 13 Jbeta primers. Assay used: immunoSEQ multiplex PCR; TCRdb lists only in-frame clones, some missing. The sample has around 120,000 clones, and its top ten clones hold approximately 0.6%. The specimen sequenced was PBMCs. These TCRs come from a man in his fifties in good health and CMV-seronegative.

CDR3 amino acids: CSVEDSTSGRLVEQFF. CDR3 in DNA: TGCAGCGTTGAAGATTCGACTAGCGGGAGGCTGGTTGAGCAGTTCTTC. The chain carries TRBV29-1 and TRBJ2-1; 13 bases agree with TRBD2. Germline CDR1 and CDR2: SQVTM and ANQGSEA. The V gene end was trimmed by 0 bases and the J gene end by 9 bases; junction bases not matched to a gene: 8. This CDR3 contains 16 residues.

The CDR3 DNA reads TGCGCCAGCAGCGTAGGACAGGGAACCGCAGTCAATGAGCAGTTCTTC. The encoded protein is CASSVGQGTAVNEQFF. The V and J genes are TRBV5-1 and TRBJ2-1, with 8 bases that match TRBD1. The germline V gene encodes CDR1 SGHRS and CDR2 YFSETQ. The CDR3 runs to 16 residues. Trimming cost V 4 bases and J 6 bases; bases outside gene matches: 12.

The chain joins TRBV25-1 to TRBJ1-1; 7 nucleotides line up with TRBD1. V lost 0 bases, J lost 3 bases, and 7 bases stayed unmatched. CDR1 and CDR2 from the germline V gene are MGHDK and SYGVNS. CDR3 length: 16 amino acids. The CDR3 nucleotides read TGTGCCAGCAGTGAATATAATTTTAGGGGGCACACTGAAGCTTTCTTT. Its translation: CASSEYNFRGHTEAFF.

This chain connects TRBV6-5 to TRBJ2-5; the match to TRBD2 covers 7 bases. The CDR3 contains 13 residues. In germline, CDR1 is MNHEY, CDR2 SVGAGI. V shed 5 bases and J 6 bases; nucleotides not matched to a gene: 6. CDR3 sequence (DNA): TGTGCCAGCAGTACCGCGGGGGTACAGACCCAGTACTTC. Its translation: CASSTAGVQTQYF.

The CDR3 DNA follows: TGTGCCAGCAGCCCGCGGACAGGGGATTTGTTTCATGGCTACACCTTC. Protein sequence: CASSPRTGDLFHGYTF. This chain links TRBV14 with TRBJ1-2, with 9 bases matching TRBD1. J gave up 6 bases and V 4 bases, and 12 bases lay outside the gene matches. The CDR3 contains 16 residues. CDR1 is SGHDN and CDR2 is FVKESK in the germline V gene.

This chain joins TRBV11-3 and TRBJ1-6; D remains unclear. Germline values: CDR1 SGHNT, CDR2 YENEEA. V dropped 5 bases and J dropped 7 bases, with 9 bases sitting between them. This CDR3 comprises 13 residues. CDR3 region: CASSQHQNSPLHF. In nucleotides, the CDR3 is TGTGCCAGCAGCCAACATCAAAATTCACCCCTCCACTTT. Full variable domain (outside the CDR3, taken from reference TRBV11-3 and TRBJ1-6): EAGVVQSPRYKIIEKKQPVAFWCNPISGHNTLYWYLQNLGQGPELLIRYENEEAVDDSQLPKDRFSAERLKGVDSTLKIQPAELGDSAVYLCASSQHQNSPLHFGNGTRLTVT.

The chain is built from TRBV6-5 and TRBJ1-3, with 7 nucleotides matching TRBD1. V shed 4 bases, J shed 2 bases, and the junction held 2 bases outside the gene matches. Looked up from germline, CDR1 is MNHEY and CDR2 is SVGAGI. The CDR3 covers 14 residues. The CDR3 is CASSSTGAGNTIYF. The CDR3 DNA sequence: TGTGCCAGCAGTTCTACAGGGGCTGGAAACACCATATATTTT.

The chain is built from TRBV6-1 and TRBJ2-7, with 7 bases identical to TRBD2. The length of the CDR3 is 15 residues. V trimming: 8 bases; J trimming: 1 base; junction bases outside the gene matches: 11. Germline CDR1 reads MNHNS; CDR2 reads SASEGT. CDR3 sequence: CASRWGEGKSYEQYF. CDR3 DNA: TGTGCCAGCCGGTGGGGGGAGGGTAAGTCCTACGAGCAGTACTTC.

The chain couples TRBV2 to TRBJ1-1, with 7 bases identical to TRBD1. The CDR3 is 15 residues long. The junction had 7 bases not matched to a gene; V was cut back by 3 bases and J by 3 bases. The germline V gene encodes CDR1 SNHLY and CDR2 FYNNEI. CDR3 in DNA: TGTGCCAGCAGTGATTCAGGGGGGCAATACACTGAAGCTTTCTTT. As protein: CASSDSGGQYTEAFF.

As to this clone: Mismatch with germline at one junction end may stem from a read error. The J gene is TRBJ2-7, the V gene TRBV27, with 9 positions matching TRBD1. Germline V gene data show CDR1 as MNHEY and CDR2 as SMNVEV (reference sequence). CDR3 length: 16 residues. DNA for the CDR3: TGTGCCGGCAGTTTATTCTCTGGGACAGGGCGTTACGAGCAGTACTTC. Its protein is CAGSLFSGTGRYEQYF.

The chain is built from TRBV15 and TRBJ2-3; no definite D call. Germline CDR1 reads LNHNV; CDR2 reads YYDKDF (reference sequence). Trimming removed 1 base from V and 6 bases from J, with 17 bases in between. The CDR3 runs to 16 residues. The CDR3 reads CATSRGTSGILDTQYF. DNA for the CDR3: TGTGCCACCAGCAGAGGAACGTCAGGTATACTGGATACGCAGTATTTT.

The chain links TRBV6-1 to TRBJ2-7; D remains unclear. V dropped 3 bases and J dropped 2 bases, with 8 bases sitting between them. Germline values: CDR1 MNHNS, CDR2 SASEGT. This CDR3 has 13 residues. DNA for the CDR3: TGTGCCAGCAGTGAGCTGGGCGCCTACGAGCAGTACTTC. It codes for CASSELGAYEQYF.

The genes are TRBV27 and TRBJ2-7; D remains unclear. V lost 5 bases and J 2 bases, leaving 16 bases between the germline ends. Germline loops: CDR1 MNHEY, CDR2 SMNVEV (reference sequence). The length of the CDR3 is 15 residues. The CDR3 bases are TGTGCCAGCAGTCCCCACCGGGTGCCGACCTACGAGCAGTACTTC. This translates into CASSPHRVPTYEQYF.

This chain links TRBV19 with TRBJ2-5; D gene uncertain. The CDR3 contains 16 residues. Trimming took off 3 bases at V and 0 bases at J, with 14 bases between the two ends. In germline, CDR1 is LNHDA, CDR2 SQIVND (reference sequence). Here the CDR3 DNA reads TGTGCCAGTAGTATCAGGTCAGATCTGTACCAAGAGACCCAGTACTTC. It encodes CASSIRSDLYQETQYF.

The V gene is TRBV30, the J gene TRBJ1-2; tentatively, D is TRBD1 (5 bases). CDR1 GTSNPN and CDR2 SVGIG come from the germline V gene (reference sequence). Trimming removed 0 bases from V and 6 bases from J, with 20 bases in between. The CDR3 contains 16 residues. The CDR3 nucleotides read TGTGCCTGGAGTGTAAGCAATTCCGGGGGTTTCGATGGCTACACCTTC. It translates to CAWSVSNSGGFDGYTF.

The chain employs TRBV6-1 and TRBJ2-7; D is perhaps TRBD2 (6 bases). CDR1 and CDR2 from the germline V gene are MNHNS and SASEGT. The CDR3 is made up of 15 amino acids. V was shortened by 6 bases and J by 2 bases, with 17 bases between the two germline ends. CDR3 bases: TGTGCCAGCAGCCCAACCCCCCGGGGGACCTACGAGCAGTACTTC. Amino acids: CASSPTPRGTYEQYF.

The chain combines TRBV2 with TRBJ1-1; 9 nucleotides align to TRBD1. The CDR3 has 14 residues. The germline V gene encodes CDR1 SNHLY and CDR2 FYNNEI. J lost 5 bases, V lost 6 bases, and 7 bases had no gene match. This chain's CDR3 is CASRGQGLSTEAFF. The DNA of the CDR3 is TGTGCCAGCAGGGGACAGGGCTTAAGTACTGAAGCTTTCTTT.

The V gene is TRBV5-1, the J gene TRBJ2-2; tentative D call: TRBD1 (6 bases). Germline V gene sequence: CDR1 SGHRS, CDR2 YFSETQ. The CDR3 covers 14 residues. The V and J ends lost 1 base and 7 bases respectively, with 11 bases between them. The CDR3 protein is CASSLQGLGGELFF. The CDR3 nucleotides read TGCGCCAGCAGCTTGCAGGGGCTCGGCGGGGAGCTGTTTTTT.